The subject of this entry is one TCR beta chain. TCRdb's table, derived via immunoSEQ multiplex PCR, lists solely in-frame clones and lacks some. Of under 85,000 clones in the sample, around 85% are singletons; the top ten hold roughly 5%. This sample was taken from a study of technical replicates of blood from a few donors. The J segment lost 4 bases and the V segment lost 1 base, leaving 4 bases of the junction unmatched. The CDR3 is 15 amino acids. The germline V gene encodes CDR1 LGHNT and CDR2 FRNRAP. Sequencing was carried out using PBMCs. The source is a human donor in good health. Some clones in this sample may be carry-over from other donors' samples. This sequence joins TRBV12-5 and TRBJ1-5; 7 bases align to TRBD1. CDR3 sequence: CASGLETGANQPQHF. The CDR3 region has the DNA TGTGCTAGTGGTTTGGAAACAGGGGCAAATCAGCCCCAGCATTTT.